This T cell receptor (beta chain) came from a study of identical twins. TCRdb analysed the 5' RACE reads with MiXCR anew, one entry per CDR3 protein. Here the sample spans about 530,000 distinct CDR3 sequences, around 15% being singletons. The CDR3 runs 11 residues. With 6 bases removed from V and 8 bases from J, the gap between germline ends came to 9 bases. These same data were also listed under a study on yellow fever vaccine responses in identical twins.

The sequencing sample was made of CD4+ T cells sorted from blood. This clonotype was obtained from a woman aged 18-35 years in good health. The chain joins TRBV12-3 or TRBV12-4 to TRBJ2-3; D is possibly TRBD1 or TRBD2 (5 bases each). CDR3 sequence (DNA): TGTGCCAGCAGCGTTGGGGGTACGCAGTATTTT. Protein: CASSVGGTQYF.